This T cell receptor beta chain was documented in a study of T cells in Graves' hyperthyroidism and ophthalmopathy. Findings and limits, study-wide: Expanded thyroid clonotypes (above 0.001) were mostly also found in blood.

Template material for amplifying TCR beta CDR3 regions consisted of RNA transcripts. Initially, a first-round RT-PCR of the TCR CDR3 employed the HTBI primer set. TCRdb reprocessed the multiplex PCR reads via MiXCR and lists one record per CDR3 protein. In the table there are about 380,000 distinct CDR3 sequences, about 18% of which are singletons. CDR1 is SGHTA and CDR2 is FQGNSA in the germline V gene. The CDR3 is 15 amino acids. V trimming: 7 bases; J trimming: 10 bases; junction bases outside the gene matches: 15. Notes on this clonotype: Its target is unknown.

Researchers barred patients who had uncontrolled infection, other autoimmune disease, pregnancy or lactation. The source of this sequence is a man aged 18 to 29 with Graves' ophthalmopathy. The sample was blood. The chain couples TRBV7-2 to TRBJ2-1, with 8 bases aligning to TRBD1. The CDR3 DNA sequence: TGTGCCAGCAACCTGGTCGGGACAGGTTCAACCGAGCAGTTCTTC. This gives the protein CASNLVGTGSTEQFF.